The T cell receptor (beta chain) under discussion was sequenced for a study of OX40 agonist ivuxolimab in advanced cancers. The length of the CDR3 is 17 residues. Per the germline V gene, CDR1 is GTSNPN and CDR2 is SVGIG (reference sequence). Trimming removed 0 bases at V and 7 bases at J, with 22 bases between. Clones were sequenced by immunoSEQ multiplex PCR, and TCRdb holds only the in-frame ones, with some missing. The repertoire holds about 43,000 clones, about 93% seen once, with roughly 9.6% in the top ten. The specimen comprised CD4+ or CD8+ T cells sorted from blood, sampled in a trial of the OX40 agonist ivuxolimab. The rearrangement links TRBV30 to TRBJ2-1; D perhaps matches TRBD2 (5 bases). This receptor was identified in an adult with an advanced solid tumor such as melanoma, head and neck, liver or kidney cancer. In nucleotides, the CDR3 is TGTGCCTGGAGTGTACTCCGGGGTTTTAGCGTTATGAATGAGCAGTTCTTC. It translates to CAWSVLRGFSVMNEQFF. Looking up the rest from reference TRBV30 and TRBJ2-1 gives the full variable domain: SQTIHQWPATLVQPVGSPLSLECTVEGTSNPNLYWYRQAAGRGLQLLFYSVGIGQISSEVPQNLSASRPQDRQFILSSKKLLLSDSGFYLCAWSVLRGFSVMNEQFFGPGTRLTVL.